This T cell receptor beta chain was recovered during a study of CD8 T cells in Susac syndrome. CD8+ and CD4+ T cells were negatively isolated; TEMRA cells were FACS-enriched. Random hexamers served to reverse transcribe roughly 0.5 to 1 ug RNA. Multiplex immunoSEQ PCR targeted 54 Vbeta and 13 Jbeta TCR beta segments. TCRdb passed the immunoSEQ multiplex PCR reads through MiXCR, listing each CDR3 protein once. Of about 190,000 distinct CDR3 sequences listed, roughly 94% were seen once; the top ten hold about 0.095%. V lost 11 bases and J 6 bases, leaving 16 bases between the germline ends. The CDR3 covers 12 residues. CDR1 and CDR2 (germline): MDHEN, SYDVKM. This clonotype came up once.

This TCR was sampled from a human donor in good health. The specimen sequenced was CD4+ T cells from PBMCs. The chain carries TRBV28 and TRBJ1-1; D is unclear. This CDR3 is CASPDMAAEAFF. The DNA of the CDR3 is TGTGCCTCCCCAGACATGGCCGCTGAAGCTTTCTTT.